One sample yielded the 23 T cell receptor beta chains listed below, sequenced in a study of regulatory T cells in long-lasting Graves disease (dated by TCRdb to the early 2020s). Library method: multiplex PCR. Reads for this sample came from an Illumina HiSeq 4000. CDR3 regions were amplified by Arm-PCR with iRepertoire HTBI primers to construct TCR beta libraries. The raw public reads went through TCRdb reprocessing: fastp at Q25, MiXCR clone calling, in-frame beta chains kept. A single entry per CDR3 protein holds the most common genes and DNA from its merged rows. Within this sample are 350,000 to 450,000 distinct CDR3 sequences, with 20% to 25% of them counted one time only. The top ten hold roughly 20% of the sample. Sample time point, as interpreted from the label and publication: persistent/refractory GD, antithyroid drugs over 5 years with positive TRAb. For both TCR sequencing and RNA sequencing, RNA was extracted from PBMCs in TRIzol.

The source material was peripheral blood mononuclear cells (PBMCs), sampled when the disease was refractory, from a patient treated with antithyroid drugs. The receptor set was obtained from a female donor with Graves disease.

This chain joins TRBV7-9 and TRBJ1-4; D gene ambiguous. V was shortened by 5 bases and J by 2 bases, with 15 bases between the two germline ends. Germline lookup yields CDR1 SEHNR and CDR2 FQNEAQ (reference sequence). The CDR3 length is 16 residues. CDR3 coding DNA: TGTGCCAGCAGCCTGGATCTTGTCGGGACTAATGAAAAACTGTTTTTT. Translated: CASSLDLVGTNEKLFF.

This clonotype has a count of ten or more. The V call is TRBV28, the J call TRBJ2-7; D uncertain. This CDR3 is built from 15 residues. Germline V gives CDR1 MDHEN, CDR2 SYDVKM. Trimming took off 5 bases at V and 4 bases at J, with 18 bases between the two ends. The CDR3: CASSPRMIGHYEQYF. DNA for the CDR3: TGTGCCAGCAGTCCGAGGATGATTGGGCATTACGAGCAGTACTTC. Using reference TRBV28 and TRBJ2-7 for the parts outside the CDR3, the full variable domain is DVKVTQSSRYLVKRTGEKVFLECVQDMDHENMFWYRQDPGLGLRLIYFSYDVKMKEKGDIPEGYSVSREKKERFSLILESASTNQTSMYLCASSPRMIGHYEQYFGPGTRLTVT.

V and J are TRBV7-9 and TRBJ1-1; D might be TRBD1 (6 bases). The V and J ends lost 5 bases and 0 bases respectively, with 22 bases between them. Germline CDR1 is SEHNR and CDR2 is FQNEAQ (reference sequence). The CDR3 sequence is 18 residues long. This CDR3 reads CASSAPLGPQGMNTEAFF. The CDR3 coding sequence is TGTGCCAGCAGCGCCCCGTTAGGGCCACAGGGTATGAACACTGAAGCTTTCTTT.

This clonotype was detected only a few times. The chain carries TRBV10-3 and TRBJ1-5; D not certain. The CDR3 has 15 amino acids. V lost 8 bases to trimming and J lost 1 base, with 15 bases between them. Germline CDR1 reads ENHRY; CDR2 reads SYGVKD. CDR3 sequence reads: CAIHDKGRSNQPQHF. The CDR3 DNA is TGTGCCATCCACGACAAAGGACGGAGCAATCAGCCCCAGCATTTT.

A few counts support this clonotype. CDR3 region: CASSLKSWDRGGELFF. CDR3 coding DNA: TGTGCCAGCAGCTTAAAAAGTTGGGACCGGGGCGGGGAGCTGTTTTTT. This chain joins TRBV7-2 and TRBJ2-2; either TRBD1 or TRBD2 may supply D (5 bases each). This CDR3 is built from 16 residues. Trimming removed 2 bases at V and 7 bases at J, with 17 bases between. Per germline, CDR1 SGHTA and CDR2 FQGNSA. Drawing the rest from reference TRBV7-2 and TRBJ2-2, the complete variable domain is GAGVSQSPSNKVTEKGKDVELRCDPISGHTALYWYRQSLGQGLEFLIYFQGNSAPDKSGLPSDRFSAERTGGSVSTLTIQRTQQEDSAVYLCASSLKSWDRGGELFFGEGSRLTVL.

Regarding this clonotype: A much larger clone lies a single base off, so this may be a read error. This chain joins TRBV6-1 and TRBJ1-6, with TRBD1 identical over 9 bases. The CDR3 is 16 residues long. V trimming: 7 bases; J trimming: 9 bases; junction bases outside the gene matches: 13. The germline gives CDR1 MNHNS, CDR2 SASEGT. CDR3 sequence (DNA): TGTGCCAGCACTCAAACAGGGGGCCTTTCGGGTTCACCCCTCCACTTT. It encodes CASTQTGGLSGSPLHF.

V is TRBV14 and J is TRBJ1-2, with D perhaps TRBD1 (6 bases). The CDR3 loop spans 14 amino acids. The V and J ends lost 4 bases and 4 bases respectively, with 13 bases between them. CDR1 and CDR2 (germline): SGHDN, FVKESK. This chain's CDR3 is CASSPRGLGYGYTF. The CDR3 DNA reads TGTGCCAGCAGCCCCCGGGGGCTCGGCTATGGCTACACCTTC.

This clonotype was picked up a small number of times. The rearrangement links TRBV7-9 to TRBJ1-1, with a tentative D call TRBD1 (5 bases). This CDR3 has 14 amino acids. The germline CDR1 and CDR2 sequences are SEHNR and FQNEAQ (reference sequence). V lost 0 bases and J lost 3, with 8 bases in between. Here the CDR3 DNA reads TGTGCCAGCAGCTTAGCTGGGGCCGACACTGAAGCTTTCTTT. Protein product: CASSLAGADTEAFF.

The rearrangement joins TRBV19 to TRBJ1-5; weak D call: TRBD1 (5 bases). V dropped 1 base and J dropped 15 bases, with 16 bases sitting between them. CDR1 is LNHDA, CDR2 SQIVND, per germline (reference sequence). The CDR3 is made up of 13 amino acids. CDR3 sequence reads: CASSIGTGSQGHF. The DNA for the CDR3 is TGTGCCAGTAGTATAGGTACAGGTTCTCAGGGGCATTTT.

To note about this clonotype: This may stem from a read error, because a much larger clone lies one nucleotide away. The chain uses TRBV29-1 and TRBJ2-7, with 7 bases identical to TRBD1. The CDR3 totals 12 residues. Trimming took 7 bases from V and 1 from J; bases not matched to a gene: 4. Looked up from germline, CDR1 is SQVTM and CDR2 is ANQGSEA. In DNA form, the CDR3 reads TGCAGCGCCGGGACAGAGTCCTACGAGCAGTACTTC. This codes for CSAGTESYEQYF.

The chain recombines TRBV12-5 with TRBJ1-6; 8 bases line up with TRBD1. This CDR3 is built from 17 residues. J lost 7 bases, V lost 4 bases, and 12 bases had no gene match. Germline CDR1 is LGHNT and CDR2 is FRNRAP. The CDR3 loop is CASGSDRYGTGNSPLHF. The CDR3, as DNA: TGTGCTAGTGGTTCGGACCGGTACGGGACAGGCAATTCACCCCTCCACTTT. The full variable domain, with the rest looked up from reference TRBV12-5 and TRBJ1-6, is DARVTQTPRHKVTEMGQEVTMRCQPILGHNTVFWYRQTMMQGLELLAYFRNRAPLDDSGMPKDRFSAEMPDATLATLKIQPSEPRDSAVYFCASGSDRYGTGNSPLHFGNGTRLTVT.

This chain joins TRBV27 and TRBJ2-7; no clear D gene. The CDR3 runs to 14 residues. Looked up from germline, CDR1 is MNHEY and CDR2 is SMNVEV (reference sequence). Trimming took 5 bases from V and 7 from J, leaving 18 bases between them. The CDR3 region is CASSPGFPPREQYF. In DNA, the CDR3 is TGTGCCAGCAGTCCTGGGTTTCCCCCGAGGGAGCAGTACTTC.

This rearrangement joins TRBV18 to TRBJ1-1, with 7 nucleotides matching TRBD1. Trimming removed 3 bases from V and 0 bases from J; junction bases left unmatched: 7. The CDR3 loop spans 16 amino acids. In germline, CDR1 is KGHSH, CDR2 LQKENI. CDR3 amino acids: CASSPTGITLNTEAFF. For the CDR3, the DNA is TGTGCCAGCTCACCGACAGGGATTACATTGAACACTGAAGCTTTCTTT. Variable domain in full (rest from reference TRBV18 and TRBJ1-1): NAGVMQNPRHLVRRRGQEARLRCSPMKGHSHVYWYRQLPEEGLKFMVYLQKENIIDESGMPKERFSAEFPKEGPSILRIQQVVRGDSAAYFCASSPTGITLNTEAFFGQGTRLTVV.

The table lists this clonotype with a few counts. The chain has TRBV10-3 and TRBJ2-2; 7 bases are shared with TRBD1. V shed 6 bases and J 6 bases; nucleotides not matched to a gene: 7. Germline lookup yields CDR1 ENHRY and CDR2 SYGVKD. The CDR3 loop spans 14 amino acids. CDR3 nucleotide sequence: TGTGCCATCAGGAGTCCAGGGGGTCCCGGGGAGCTGTTTTTT. This gives the protein CAIRSPGGPGELFF.

The V call is TRBV6-2 or TRBV6-3, the J call TRBJ2-3, with D unclear. The CDR3 totals 11 residues. CDR1 and CDR2 from the germline V gene are MNHEY and SVGEGT. V was cut by 6 bases and J by 7 bases, with 8 bases left in between. The CDR3 region has the DNA TGTGCCAGCAGCCACGGTTATACGCAGTATTTT. It is translated as CASSHGYTQYF.

This clonotype has just a few counts. The chain links TRBV6-1 to TRBJ2-5; 8 bases line up with TRBD1. Germline V gene lookup returns CDR1 MNHNS and CDR2 SASEGT. V was pared by 3 bases and J by 5 bases, with 5 bases of the junction left unmatched. This CDR3 region has 14 residues. The CDR3 sequence is CASSDQGAGETQYF. CDR3 bases: TGTGCCAGCAGTGACCAGGGGGCAGGGGAGACCCAGTACTTC.

This clonotype was seen repeatedly, ten times or more. V gene TRBV11-2 combines with J gene TRBJ2-2; D uncertain. V gave up 1 base and J gave up 4 bases, with 7 bases separating them. CDR1 is SGHAT, CDR2 FQNNGV, per germline. The CDR3 runs to 14 residues. The CDR3: CASSLGRPTGELFF. CDR3 nucleotide sequence: TGTGCCAGCAGCTTAGGTAGACCCACCGGGGAGCTGTTTTTT.

The CDR3 DNA follows: TGTGCCAGCAGCCCCCGTGAGGGAAAATCCTACAATGAGCAGTTCTTC. It translates to CASSPREGKSYNEQFF. This sequence joins TRBV11-2 and TRBJ2-5; D is possibly TRBD2 (5 bases). The J call may be faulty, since TRBJ2-1 better matches the DNA end. Germline V gives CDR1 SGHAT, CDR2 FQNNGV. This CDR3 spans 16 amino acids.

This clonotype has ten or more counts. V and J are TRBV6-2 or TRBV6-3 and TRBJ1-2, with D possibly being TRBD1 (6 bases). CDR1 MNHEY and CDR2 SVGEGT come from the germline V gene. The germline V and J ends were trimmed by 6 bases and 7 bases, with 12 bases remaining between them. The CDR3 loop spans 12 amino acids. CDR3 loop: CASRPGDGGYTF. The DNA of the CDR3 is TGTGCCAGCAGACCAGGGGACGGTGGCTACACCTTC.

This clonotype has more than one count but fewer than ten. The chain couples TRBV6-1 to TRBJ2-2, with 9 bases that match TRBD1. CDR1 is MNHNS and CDR2 is SASEGT in the germline V gene. The CDR3 runs 18 residues. Trimming took 3 bases from V and 0 from J; bases not matched to a gene: 8. The CDR3 loop reads CASSDPGTGPPNTGELFF. The CDR3 DNA follows: TGTGCCAGCAGTGACCCCGGGACAGGGCCTCCGAACACCGGGGAGCTGTTTTTT.

This chain joins TRBV6-2 or TRBV6-3 and TRBJ2-3, with TRBD1 as a possible D gene (7 bases). The CDR3 totals 15 residues. With 5 bases removed from V and 2 bases from J, the gap between germline ends came to 14 bases. Germline V CDR1 and CDR2: MNHEY, SVGEGT. The DNA for the CDR3 is TGTGCCAGCAGTACAGACAGGGAGGTCACAGATACGCAGTATTTT. This encodes CASSTDREVTDTQYF.

This chain uses TRBV28 with TRBJ2-6; TRBD1 might be the D (5 bases). The CDR3 is made up of 18 amino acids. CDR1 and CDR2 from the germline V gene are MDHEN and SYDVKM. V was shortened by 6 bases and J by 0 bases, with 18 bases between the two germline ends. In DNA form, the CDR3 reads TGTGCCAGCAGCTCCGCCCTTGGGGCAAGCTCTGGGGCCAACGTCCTGACTTTC. Encoded protein: CASSSALGASSGANVLTF.

This clonotype was seen ten or more times. The V gene is TRBV28, the J gene TRBJ1-1; the D gene is possibly TRBD1 (6 bases). This CDR3 contains 13 residues. CDR1 and CDR2 (germline): MDHEN, SYDVKM. V gave up 6 bases and J gave up 6 bases, with 14 bases separating them. The CDR3 coding sequence is TGTGCCAGCAGGGAAACAGGGCGGGCTGAAGCTTTCTTT. Its protein product is CASRETGRAEAFF.